A single TCR beta chain is shown here with its context. This entry belongs to a study of CD8 T cells in Susac syndrome. Random hexamers primed reverse transcription of about 0.45 to 1 ug RNA. MiXCR, applied by TCRdb to the immunoSEQ multiplex PCR reads, yields one record per CDR3 protein. The data hold about 240,000 distinct CDR3 sequences, with almost 97% observed a single time. This CDR3 region has 13 residues. The V end was cut by 7 bases, the J end by 11 bases, with 20 bases between. Sequencing was performed on CD4+ T cells from PBMCs. The sequence derives from a human donor with Susac syndrome. The chain employs TRBV12-3 or TRBV12-4 and TRBJ1-1; no definite D call. The CDR3 loop is CASIKPPSVDAFF. CDR3 in DNA: TGTGCCAGCATTAAGCCGCCCTCAGTGGATGCTTTCTTT.